What follows is one T cell receptor (beta chain) and its context. This entry is derived from a study of blood T cell repertoires in COVID-19. Turning to the study itself: The analysed material was cDNA or gDNA that came from T cells, B-cell-depleted T cells, or PBMCs.

As processed by the authors: Amplifying reference gene primers gave estimates of nucleated cell counts. Sequenced by immunoSEQ multiplex PCR; TCRdb stores in-frame clones only, minus some. D and trimming were read from the DNA, whereas the V and J calls and clone size are those reported in that table. The sample has hundreds of thousands of clones, about nine tenths seen once. V dropped 2 bases and J dropped 3; count of bases not matched to a gene: 0. The CDR3 sequence is 13 residues long. Germline loops: CDR1 MNHEY, CDR2 SVGAGI. Seattle participants joined during active infection and were tracked over time.

This rearrangement joins TRBV6-5 to TRBJ1-2; 7 positions agree with TRBD1. Sample: peripheral blood. This receptor was obtained from a woman in her sixties or seventies with COVID-19, enrolled during active disease. CDR3 in DNA: TGTGCCAGCAGTTACGACAGGGACTATGGCTACACCTTC. Amino acid sequence: CASSYDRDYGYTF.